A single sample is the source of the 10 T cell receptor beta chains below, sequenced in a study of cytomegalovirus exposure and HLA in healthy donors. 60 Vbeta and 13 Jbeta primers were used in PCR. TCRdb keeps only in-frame clones here, not all; method: immunoSEQ multiplex PCR. Of roughly 130,000 clones listed, about three quarters were seen once; the top ten hold 0.95% to 1.1%. The sample taken for sequencing was PBMCs. The receptor source for this set is a human donor in good health.

The gene calls are TRBV4-1 and TRBJ1-4, with D possibly being TRBD1 (5 bases). The CDR3 is made up of 11 amino acids. CDR1 and CDR2 (germline): MGHRA, YSYEKL. The V end lost 7 bases, the J end lost 7 bases, and 7 bases lay between the germline ends. The DNA of the CDR3 is TGCGCCAGCAATCAGGGTGAAAAACTGTTTTTT. This sequence encodes CASNQGEKLFF.

The chain couples TRBV7-9 to TRBJ2-4; 13 nucleotides match TRBD2. V lost 6 bases and J lost 10; bases outside the gene matches: 6. CDR1 is SEHNR, CDR2 FQNEAQ, per germline (reference sequence). The CDR3 has 14 amino acids. As DNA, the CDR3 is TGTGCCAGCAGACGTACTAGCGGGGGGGCTATTCAGTACTTC. The encoded protein is CASRRTSGGAIQYF.

This chain links TRBV13 with TRBJ1-3; 7 nucleotides match TRBD1. The germline CDR1 and CDR2 sequences are PRHDT and FYEKMQ (reference sequence). CDR3 length equals 14 residues. J lost 9 bases, V lost 3 bases, and 8 bases had no gene match. The CDR3 DNA reads TGTGCCAGCAGCTTCCCTACAGGGGACCGCACCATATATTTT. This sequence encodes CASSFPTGDRTIYF.

A single count supports this clone. The rearrangement uses TRBV9 and TRBJ1-2, with 7 bases aligning to TRBD1. Germline CDR1 reads SGDLS; CDR2 reads YYNGEE. With 0 bases clipped from V and 2 bases from J, the junction kept 4 bases outside the gene matches. This CDR3 comprises 15 residues. The CDR3 spells CASSVEGQTNYGYTF. CDR3 sequence (DNA): TGTGCCAGCAGCGTAGAGGGACAGACGAACTATGGCTACACCTTC.

The V gene is TRBV9, the J gene TRBJ2-5, with 9 positions matching TRBD2. Germline-derived CDR1 and CDR2 are SGDLS and YYNGEE. The V gene end was trimmed by 3 bases and the J gene end by 0 bases; junction bases not matched to a gene: 9. The length of the CDR3 is 17 residues. DNA of the CDR3: TGTGCCAGCAGCGCCGGCCTGGCGGGGGGGAACCAAGAGACCCAGTACTTC. It codes for CASSAGLAGGNQETQYF.

This clone occurred a few times. V and J are TRBV2 and TRBJ2-2; the D is unclear. The V end lost 4 bases, the J end lost 2 bases, and 20 bases lay between the germline ends. CDR1 is SNHLY and CDR2 is FYNNEI in the germline V gene. This CDR3 region has 18 residues. The CDR3 DNA is TGTGCCAGCAGTGTGTCTATTCTAAGCCAACGAAACACCGGGGAGCTGTTTTTT. Its translation: CASSVSILSQRNTGELFF.

This chain connects TRBV2 to TRBJ2-5; D uncertain. The J call may be faulty, since TRBJ2-7 better matches the DNA end. This CDR3 region has 12 residues. Germline CDR1 SNHLY, CDR2 FYNNEI. This chain's CDR3 is CASRGDSYEQYF. As DNA, the CDR3 is TGTGCCAGCAGAGGTGACTCCTACGAGCAGTACTTC.

The chain links TRBV29-1 to TRBJ2-6, with 8 bases aligning to TRBD2. The CDR3 sequence is 16 residues long. J gave up 0 bases and V 2 bases, and 3 bases lay outside the gene matches. CDR1 and CDR2 from the germline V gene are SQVTM and ANQGSEA. The chain's CDR3 is CSVEKRGSSGANVLTF. CDR3 DNA: TGCAGCGTTGAAAAGCGGGGGAGCTCTGGGGCCAACGTCCTGACTTTC.

V usage is TRBV7-9 and J usage is TRBJ1-2; 7 nucleotides align to TRBD1. This CDR3 is 15 amino acids long. V lost 5 bases and J lost 4; bases outside the gene matches: 10. Germline V gene lookup returns CDR1 SEHNR and CDR2 FQNEAQ (reference sequence). CDR3 residues: CASSQDLEGAYGYTF. The DNA of the CDR3 is TGTGCCAGCAGCCAAGATCTGGAGGGGGCCTATGGCTACACCTTC.

The chain employs TRBV6-5 and TRBJ2-1; 7 nucleotides align to TRBD2. Germline trimming cut 7 bases from V and 5 bases from J; bases unmatched to any gene: 5. The CDR3 consists of 13 residues. CDR1 and CDR2 from the germline V gene are MNHEY and SVGAGI. The CDR3 protein is CASTGRGDNEQFF. The DNA for the CDR3 is TGTGCCAGCACCGGACGGGGGGACAATGAGCAGTTCTTC.